This T cell receptor beta chain is drawn from a study of blood T cell repertoires in COVID-19. Trimming took 4 bases from V and 0 from J, leaving 16 bases between them. This CDR3 spans 17 amino acids. The germline gives CDR1 GTSNPN, CDR2 SVGIG (reference sequence). This clone was recorded only once. The method was immunoSEQ multiplex PCR; TCRdb's version includes in-frame clones alone and lacks a portion of them. Seen here are over 300,000 clones, roughly 90% observed once, and the top ten hold approximately 0.96%. The chain employs TRBV30 and TRBJ1-6; a weak D match, TRBD1 (6 bases). The receptor was derived from a woman under 40 with acute COVID-19. The source material was PBMCs or T cells enriched from blood (not recorded which). The CDR3 coding sequence is TGTGCCTGGACCCAAGGACAGAGCAGCTCCTATAATTCACCCCTCCACTTT. Its translation: CAWTQGQSSSYNSPLHF.